Listed here are 30 T cell receptor beta chains from one sample, sequenced in a study of blood T cell repertoires in COVID-19. TCRdb keeps only in-frame clones here, not all; method: immunoSEQ multiplex PCR. The sample consists of about 190,000 clones, 75% to 90% of them appearing once. The sample comprised peripheral blood. Receptors originate from a man aged 25-45 years with acute or convalescent COVID-19.

This clone was observed once. V is TRBV5-1 and J is TRBJ2-5; D uncertain. Trimming removed 4 bases at V and 2 bases at J, with 9 bases between. Per germline, CDR1 SGHRS and CDR2 YFSETQ. The CDR3 contains 13 residues. The CDR3 sequence: CASSLQVQETQYF. The CDR3 DNA follows: TGCGCCAGCAGCCTCCAGGTACAAGAGACCCAGTACTTC.

This clone was seen a single time. The genes are TRBV14 and TRBJ1-5; D not certain. The germline V gene has CDR1 SGHDN and CDR2 FVKESK. V lost 4 bases and J 2 bases, leaving 9 bases between the germline ends. This CDR3 comprises 14 residues. The chain's CDR3 is CASSPVGGNQPQHF. In nucleotides, the CDR3 is TGTGCCAGCAGCCCCGTCGGTGGCAATCAGCCCCAGCATTTT.

The chain links TRBV23-1 to TRBJ2-7, with 9 bases lining up with TRBD1. TRBV23-1 is filed as an ORF, its function uncertain. The CDR3 is 18 residues long. J lost 4 bases, V lost 2 bases, and 15 bases had no gene match. CDR3 nucleotides: TGCGCCAGCAGTCAACCACCTCCGGGACAGGGACCTCCATACGAGCAGTACTTC. It encodes CASSQPPPGQGPPYEQYF.

This clone was found once. The chain uses TRBV4-1 and TRBJ2-1; TRBD2 matches 9 bases. CDR3 length: 16 residues. Germline trimming cut 4 bases from V and 3 bases from J; bases unmatched to any gene: 7. From germline, CDR1 is MGHRA and CDR2 YSYEKL. In DNA, the CDR3 is TGCGCCAGCAGCCGTCTAGCGGGGATGAACTACAATGAGCAGTTCTTC. Residues: CASSRLAGMNYNEQFF.

V gene TRBV6-6 combines with J gene TRBJ2-3, with TRBD2 as a possible D gene (6 bases). The CDR3 has 16 residues. V gave up 6 bases and J gave up 3 bases, with 19 bases separating them. CDR1 MNHNY and CDR2 SVGAGI come from the germline V gene (reference sequence). The CDR3 loop reads CASRRVGVGGTDTQYF. CDR3 bases: TGTGCCAGCAGAAGGGTTGGGGTGGGGGGTACAGATACGCAGTATTTT.

V usage is TRBV4-1 and J usage is TRBJ1-2, with 8 bases identical to TRBD1. CDR1 and CDR2 from the germline V gene are MGHRA and YSYEKL. The CDR3 is 19 amino acids. V lost 0 bases and J lost 2; bases outside the gene matches: 14. As DNA, the CDR3 is TGCGCCAGCAGCCAAGAACCATCGAGTCCGGGACAGGTAAACTATGGCTACACCTTC. Amino acid sequence: CASSQEPSSPGQVNYGYTF.

This clone was observed a single time. The gene calls are TRBV30 and TRBJ2-3; unclear D gene. CDR3 size: 14 residues. Germline V gives CDR1 GTSNPN, CDR2 SVGIG (reference sequence). The V end was cut by 0 bases, the J end by 2 bases, with 9 bases between. The CDR3 coding sequence is TGTGCCTGGAGTGTAGCCGGGTCCACAGATACGCAGTATTTT. Amino acid sequence: CAWSVAGSTDTQYF.

The J gene is TRBJ1-1, the V gene TRBV5-5; TRBD1 might be the D (6 bases). CDR1 and CDR2 from the germline V gene are SGHKS and YYEKEE (reference sequence). The V gene lost 0 bases and the J gene lost 5 bases, with 11 bases spanning the gap. The CDR3 has 14 residues. The CDR3 DNA reads TGTGCCAGCAGCTTGGAGGGGGGGAGGACTGAAGCTTTCTTT. Translated: CASSLEGGRTEAFF.

The chain joins TRBV6-5 to TRBJ2-3; TRBD2 aligns across 7 bases. This CDR3 is 14 amino acids long. V was clipped by 6 bases and J by 9 bases; unmatched bases: 12. Germline loops: CDR1 MNHEY, CDR2 SVGAGI. CDR3 DNA: TGTGCCAGCAGCCGCAGCGGGGCCCCGGGGACGCAGTATTTT. Translating it yields CASSRSGAPGTQYF.

V gene TRBV27 combines with J gene TRBJ1-2, with TRBD1 identical over 10 bases. The CDR3 is 14 residues long. CDR1 is MNHEY and CDR2 is SMNVEV in the germline V gene (reference sequence). V gave up 3 bases and J gave up 8 bases; unmatched junction bases: 6. CDR3 amino acids: CASSFGTGEGGYTF. CDR3 DNA sequence: TGTGCCAGCAGTTTTGGGACAGGGGAGGGCGGCTACACCTTC.

A few counts support this clone. The chain carries TRBV6-5 and TRBJ2-1; 7 bases line up with TRBD2. Germline trimming cut 0 bases from V and 4 bases from J; bases unmatched to any gene: 3. Germline V gene data show CDR1 as MNHEY and CDR2 as SVGAGI. CDR3 length equals 15 residues. The CDR3 DNA sequence: TGTGCCAGCAGTTACTCCGGGGGGACTTACAATGAGCAGTTCTTC. As protein: CASSYSGGTYNEQFF.

In regard to this clone: In the same sample, other DNA sequences code for this CDR3. The CDR3 sequence: CASSPTGGKETQYF. For the CDR3, the DNA is TGCGCCAGCAGCCCAACAGGGGGCAAAGAGACCCAGTACTTC. The gene calls are TRBV5-1 and TRBJ2-5; 9 bases match TRBD1. CDR1 SGHRS and CDR2 YFSETQ come from the germline V gene. J gave up 3 bases and V 4 bases, and 4 bases lay outside the gene matches. The CDR3 has 14 amino acids.

The chain joins TRBV28 to TRBJ1-1, with TRBD1 identical over 7 bases. This CDR3 contains 15 residues. Losses at the gene ends were 1 base for V and 5 bases for J; bases not matched to a gene: 7. CDR1 and CDR2 from the germline V gene are MDHEN and SYDVKM. In DNA form, the CDR3 reads TGTGCCAGCAGTTTATATACAGGGGTGGGAACTGAAGCTTTCTTT. It codes for CASSLYTGVGTEAFF.

The V and J genes are TRBV30 and TRBJ2-2, with D possibly matching TRBD2 (5 bases). CDR1 GTSNPN and CDR2 SVGIG come from the germline V gene (reference sequence). This CDR3 has 14 residues. The germline V and J ends were trimmed by 4 bases and 5 bases, with 14 bases remaining between them. DNA for the CDR3: TGTGCCTGGAAACGGGGTGTGGGGACCGGGGAGCTGTTTTTT. Translating it yields CAWKRGVGTGELFF.

The chain recombines TRBV19 with TRBJ2-1; 8 nucleotides agree with TRBD1. Trimming at V came to 6 bases and at J to 5 bases, leaving 9 bases not matched to a gene. The CDR3 covers 15 residues. Germline V gives CDR1 LNHDA, CDR2 SQIVND (reference sequence). The CDR3 DNA reads as TGTGCCAGTAGATACCGGGACAGGCATAACAATGAGCAGTTCTTC. This codes for CASRYRDRHNNEQFF.

The rearrangement links TRBV30 to TRBJ2-3; possibly TRBD1 for D (5 bases). CDR1 and CDR2 (germline): GTSNPN, SVGIG (reference sequence). With 1 base removed from V and 5 bases from J, the gap between germline ends came to 10 bases. CDR3 length equals 13 residues. The CDR3 nucleotides are TGTGCCTGGAGTGGGGGCACGGGAGATACGCAGTATTTT. Protein: CAWSGGTGDTQYF.

The rearrangement uses TRBV20-1 and TRBJ1-4; possibly TRBD1 for D (6 bases). The V and J ends lost 3 bases and 4 bases respectively, with 9 bases between them. This CDR3 contains 13 residues. CDR1 is DFQATT and CDR2 is SNEGSKA in the germline V gene (reference sequence). CDR3 loop: CSASRTVNEKLFF. DNA of the CDR3: TGCAGTGCTAGTAGGACAGTTAATGAAAAACTGTTTTTT.

The chain combines TRBV28 with TRBJ2-7, with D maybe TRBD2 (5 bases). This CDR3 has 14 residues. Germline V gene lookup returns CDR1 MDHEN and CDR2 SYDVKM. V lost 1 base to trimming and J lost 6 bases, with 13 bases between them. The CDR3: CASSLYGSRGEQYF. In nucleotides, the CDR3 is TGTGCCAGCAGTTTATACGGGTCCCGGGGCGAGCAGTACTTC.

The chain is built from TRBV6-4 and TRBJ1-4; D remains unclear. The CDR3 has 18 amino acids. V lost 0 bases to trimming and J lost 4 bases, with 18 bases between them. Germline assignment: CDR1 MRHNA and CDR2 SNTAGT. The CDR3 reads CASSDSNPRRQVNEKLFF. CDR3 DNA: TGTGCCAGCAGTGACTCGAATCCCCGGCGTCAGGTTAATGAAAAACTGTTTTTT.

The chain combines TRBV7-8 with TRBJ2-5; D not resolved. The ends were cut back, 2 bases at V and 5 bases at J, with 18 bases in the middle. The germline gives CDR1 SGHVS, CDR2 FQNEAQ. The CDR3 contains 16 residues. The CDR3 protein is CASSLFRLGMRETQYF. CDR3 bases: TGTGCCAGCAGCTTATTTCGTTTGGGTATGCGGGAGACCCAGTACTTC.

This clone was detected only once. V usage is TRBV27 and J usage is TRBJ1-1, with D maybe TRBD1 (5 bases). Germline V gene lookup returns CDR1 MNHEY and CDR2 SMNVEV (reference sequence). The CDR3 has 13 amino acids. V was cut by 3 bases and J by 3 bases, with 8 bases left in between. CDR3 sequence: CASSFSGDTEAFF. The CDR3 bases are TGTGCCAGCAGTTTTTCGGGGGACACTGAAGCTTTCTTT.

This chain joins TRBV28 and TRBJ2-3; a possible D gene is TRBD1 (6 bases). V shed 2 bases and J shed 1 base, with 10 bases lying between them. The length of the CDR3 is 15 residues. CDR1 and CDR2 (germline): MDHEN, SYDVKM. CDR3 sequence (DNA): TGTGCCAGCAGTTTACTAAAGGGGGGCACAGATACGCAGTATTTT. It codes for CASSLLKGGTDTQYF.

The chain uses TRBV28 and TRBJ1-5; a weak D match, TRBD1 (6 bases). The CDR3 contains 13 residues. Trimming took 8 bases from V and 5 from J, leaving 13 bases between them. The germline V gene has CDR1 MDHEN and CDR2 SYDVKM. CDR3 protein: CASSGRGHQPQHF. Written as DNA, the CDR3 is TGTGCCAGCTCAGGCAGGGGCCATCAGCCCCAGCATTTT. Variable domain in full (rest from reference TRBV28 and TRBJ1-5): DVKVTQSSRYLVKRTGEKVFLECVQDMDHENMFWYRQDPGLGLRLIYFSYDVKMKEKGDIPEGYSVSREKKERFSLILESASTNQTSMYLCASSGRGHQPQHFGDGTRLSIL.

The chain joins TRBV6-5 to TRBJ1-1; unclear D gene. This CDR3 is built from 12 residues. Trimming shortened V by 5 bases and J by 8 bases, and 12 bases separated the two germline ends. Germline V gene data show CDR1 as MNHEY and CDR2 as SVGAGI. The chain's CDR3 is CASSSGEREAFF. The CDR3 coding sequence is TGTGCCAGCAGTAGCGGGGAAAGGGAAGCTTTCTTT.

The rearrangement links TRBV5-1 to TRBJ2-3; 7 positions match TRBD2. Germline assignment: CDR1 SGHRS and CDR2 YFSETQ. This CDR3 contains 13 residues. Trimming took 5 bases from V and 5 from J; bases not matched to a gene: 5. The CDR3 loop is CASRSGREDTQYF. For the CDR3, the DNA is TGCGCCAGCAGATCGGGGAGGGAAGATACGCAGTATTTT.

The chain recombines TRBV6-5 with TRBJ1-6; unclear D gene. Germline V lookup: CDR1 MNHEY, CDR2 SVGAGI. V was cut by 6 bases and J by 8 bases, with 14 bases left in between. This CDR3 has 14 residues. CDR3 bases: TGTGCCAGCAGCACCCGGGGTTTTGATTCACCCCTCCACTTT. Translated, it gives CASSTRGFDSPLHF.

The chain joins TRBV29-1 to TRBJ1-1; the D gene is possibly TRBD1 (5 bases). Between the trimmed V and J ends, which lost 4 bases and 3 bases, there was a span of 9 bases. The CDR3 covers 12 residues. Per germline, CDR1 SQVTM and CDR2 ANQGSEA. CDR3 region: CSVGRADTEAFF. The CDR3 DNA follows: TGCAGCGTTGGCAGGGCCGACACTGAAGCTTTCTTT.

CDR3 nucleotide sequence: TGTGCCAGCAGTTCGGACAGGGGCGGCAGCTATGGCTACACCTTC. It specifies CASSSDRGGSYGYTF. This sequence joins TRBV28 and TRBJ1-2; TRBD1 matches 9 bases. This CDR3 contains 15 residues. Germline V gene lookup returns CDR1 MDHEN and CDR2 SYDVKM. Trimming cost V 4 bases and J 4 bases; bases outside gene matches: 7.

The V gene is TRBV10-3, the J gene TRBJ2-1, with a tentative D call TRBD1 (5 bases). Deletions cut 8 bases from V and 4 bases from J, with 15 bases between. The CDR3 runs to 14 residues. CDR1 is ENHRY and CDR2 is SYGVKD in the germline V gene. The CDR3 spells CAILKTERYNEQFF. The CDR3 nucleotides are TGTGCCATCCTTAAGACAGAACGTTACAATGAGCAGTTCTTC.

The CDR3 spells CASSPPGTASTDTQYF. The CDR3, as DNA: TGTGCCAGCTCACCACCGGGGACAGCTAGCACAGATACGCAGTATTTT. The gene calls are TRBV18 and TRBJ2-3; 7 bases map to TRBD1. V shed 0 bases, J shed 0 bases, and the junction held 3 bases outside the gene matches. Per the germline V gene, CDR1 is KGHSH and CDR2 is LQKENI. The CDR3 covers 16 residues. Drawing the rest from reference TRBV18 and TRBJ2-3, the complete variable domain is NAGVMQNPRHLVRRRGQEARLRCSPMKGHSHVYWYRQLPEEGLKFMVYLQKENIIDESGMPKERFSAEFPKEGPSILRIQQVVRGDSAAYFCASSPPGTASTDTQYFGPGTRLTVL.